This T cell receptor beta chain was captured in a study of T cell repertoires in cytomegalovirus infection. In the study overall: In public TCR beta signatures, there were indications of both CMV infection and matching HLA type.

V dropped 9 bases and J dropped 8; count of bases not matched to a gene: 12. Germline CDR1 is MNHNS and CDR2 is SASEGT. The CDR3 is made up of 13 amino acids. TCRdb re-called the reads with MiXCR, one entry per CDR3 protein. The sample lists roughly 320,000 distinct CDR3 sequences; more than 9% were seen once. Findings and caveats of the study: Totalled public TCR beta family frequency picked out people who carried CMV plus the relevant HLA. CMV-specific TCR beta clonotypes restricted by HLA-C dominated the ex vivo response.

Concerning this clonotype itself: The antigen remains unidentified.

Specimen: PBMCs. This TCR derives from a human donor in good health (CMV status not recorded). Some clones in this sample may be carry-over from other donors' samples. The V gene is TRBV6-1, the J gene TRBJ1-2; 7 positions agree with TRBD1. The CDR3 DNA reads TGTGCCAGTATGGACAGGCGGATTAAGGGCTACACCTTC. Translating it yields CASMDRRIKGYTF.